The present entry profiles one T cell receptor beta chain with its context. Its matching antigen is unknown. cDNA reverse transcribed from extracted RNA served as the sequencing template. Measured with immunoSEQ multiplex PCR; TCRdb has only the in-frame clones, and not every one. This table holds about 180,000 clones, 63% found once. This entry is derived from a study of CD8+ T cells in alopecia areata. Study-level background: Each day, treated patients took oral tofacitinib twice, at 5 to 10 mg per dose. Whole-study findings and limits: Between patients, shared TCR sequences were less clear than in mice. This was possibly due in part to HLA diversity in the patient population. Especially in alopecia totalis/universalis, lesional scalp showed greater clonality than normal scalp did.

PBMCs were stained for CD3, CD4 and CD8, and CD4+ and CD8+ T cells were sorted. Material: CD4+ T cells sorted from blood, obtained at week 0. This sequence was found in a human donor with alopecia areata.

The CDR3 region has the DNA TGTGCCAGCATTGCTTCACTAGCGGGGGCGACCAATGAGCAGTTCTTC. It is translated as CASIASLAGATNEQFF. This chain connects TRBV2 to TRBJ2-1; TRBD2 matches at 11 bases. Per germline, CDR1 SNHLY and CDR2 FYNNEI. Trimming cost V 7 bases and J 6 bases; bases outside gene matches: 11. The CDR3 spans 16 residues.